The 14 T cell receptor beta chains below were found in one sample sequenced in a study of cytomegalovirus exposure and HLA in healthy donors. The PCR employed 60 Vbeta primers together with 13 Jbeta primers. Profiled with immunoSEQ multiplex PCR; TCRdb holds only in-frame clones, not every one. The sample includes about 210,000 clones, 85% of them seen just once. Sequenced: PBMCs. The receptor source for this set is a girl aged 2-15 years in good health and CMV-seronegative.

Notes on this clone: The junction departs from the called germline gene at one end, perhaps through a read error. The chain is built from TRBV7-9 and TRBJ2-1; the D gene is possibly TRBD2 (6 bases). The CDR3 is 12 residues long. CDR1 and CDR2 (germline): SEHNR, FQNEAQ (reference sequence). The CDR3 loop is CSSSQAGNEQFF. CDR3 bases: TGTTCCAGCAGCCAAGCGGGTAATGAGCAGTTCTTC.

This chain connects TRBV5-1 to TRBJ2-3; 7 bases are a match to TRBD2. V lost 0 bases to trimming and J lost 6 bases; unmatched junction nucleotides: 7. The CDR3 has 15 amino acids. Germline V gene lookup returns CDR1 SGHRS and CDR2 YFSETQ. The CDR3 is CASSLGGGVPDTQYF. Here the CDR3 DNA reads TGCGCCAGCAGCTTGGGCGGGGGAGTCCCCGATACGCAGTATTTT.

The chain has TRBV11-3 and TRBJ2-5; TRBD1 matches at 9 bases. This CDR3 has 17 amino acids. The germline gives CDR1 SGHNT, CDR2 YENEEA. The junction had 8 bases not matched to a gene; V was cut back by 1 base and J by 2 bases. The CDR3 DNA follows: TGTGCCAGCAGCTTAGGCAGCGGGACAGGGCTACAAGAGACCCAGTACTTC. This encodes CASSLGSGTGLQETQYF.

The CDR3 here is CASSPKRGLFF. CDR3 coding DNA: TGTGCCAGCAGTCCGAAGCGGGGGCTGTTTTTT. The chain has TRBV5-6 and TRBJ2-2, with TRBD2 matching over 7 bases. Trimming took 5 bases from V and 13 from J; bases not matched to a gene: 5. This CDR3 has 11 residues. Germline V CDR1 and CDR2: SGHDT, YYEEEE.

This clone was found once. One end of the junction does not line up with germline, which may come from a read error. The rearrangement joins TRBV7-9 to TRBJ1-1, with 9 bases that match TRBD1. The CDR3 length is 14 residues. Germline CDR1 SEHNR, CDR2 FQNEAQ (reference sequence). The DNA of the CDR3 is TGTTCCAGCAGCTTTATCCGGACAGGGGCAGAAGCTTTCTTT. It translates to CSSSFIRTGAEAFF.

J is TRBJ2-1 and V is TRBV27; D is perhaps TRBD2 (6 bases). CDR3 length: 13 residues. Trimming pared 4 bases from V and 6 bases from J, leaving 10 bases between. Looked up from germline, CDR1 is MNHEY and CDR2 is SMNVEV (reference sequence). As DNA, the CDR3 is TGTGCCAGCAGTTATCGGAGGGGCAATGAGCAGTTCTTC. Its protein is CASSYRRGNEQFF.

The CDR3 nucleotides are TGTGCCAGTAGGGTTACAGGGGATTACTACAATGAGCAGTTCTTC. Residues: CASRVTGDYYNEQFF. The rearrangement joins TRBV19 to TRBJ2-1; TRBD1 aligns across 7 bases. CDR3 size: 15 residues. Trimming removed 6 bases from V and 3 bases from J; junction bases left unmatched: 8. The V gene's germline CDR1 is LNHDA and CDR2 SQIVND (reference sequence).

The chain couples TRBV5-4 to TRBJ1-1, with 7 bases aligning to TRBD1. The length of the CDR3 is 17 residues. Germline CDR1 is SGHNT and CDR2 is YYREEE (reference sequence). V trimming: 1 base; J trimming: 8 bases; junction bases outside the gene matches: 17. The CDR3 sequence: CASSLKIGTVPSVEAFF. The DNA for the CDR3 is TGTGCCAGCAGCTTGAAAATAGGGACAGTCCCCTCTGTAGAAGCTTTCTTT.

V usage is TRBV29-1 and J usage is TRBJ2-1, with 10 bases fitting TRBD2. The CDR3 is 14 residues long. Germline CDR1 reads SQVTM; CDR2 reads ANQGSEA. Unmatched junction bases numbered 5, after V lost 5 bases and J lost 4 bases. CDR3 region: CSVSYSGGYNEQFF. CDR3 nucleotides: TGCAGCGTTTCCTATAGCGGGGGGTACAATGAGCAGTTCTTC.

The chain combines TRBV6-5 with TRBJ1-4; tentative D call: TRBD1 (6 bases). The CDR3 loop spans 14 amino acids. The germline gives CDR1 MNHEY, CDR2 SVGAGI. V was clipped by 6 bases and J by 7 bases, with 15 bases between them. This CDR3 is CASRIQGASEKLFF. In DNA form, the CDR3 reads TGTGCCAGCAGGATACAGGGAGCTAGTGAAAAACTGTTTTTT.

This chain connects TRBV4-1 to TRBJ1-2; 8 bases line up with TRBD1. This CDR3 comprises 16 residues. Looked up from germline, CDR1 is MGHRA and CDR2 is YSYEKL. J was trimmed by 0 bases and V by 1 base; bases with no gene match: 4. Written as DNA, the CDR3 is TGCGCCAGCAGCCAAGTAGGACAGGGCGCTAACTATGGCTACACCTTC. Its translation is CASSQVGQGANYGYTF.

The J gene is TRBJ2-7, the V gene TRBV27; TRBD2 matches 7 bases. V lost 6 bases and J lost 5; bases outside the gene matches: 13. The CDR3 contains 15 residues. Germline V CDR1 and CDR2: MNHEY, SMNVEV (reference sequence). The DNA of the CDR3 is TGTGCCAGCAGGTCGACTAGCATGAACGTCCACGAGCAGTACTTC. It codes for CASRSTSMNVHEQYF.

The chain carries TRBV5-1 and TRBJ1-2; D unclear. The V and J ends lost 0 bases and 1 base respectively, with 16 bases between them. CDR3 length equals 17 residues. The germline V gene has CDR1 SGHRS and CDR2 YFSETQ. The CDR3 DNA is TGCGCCAGCAGCTTGGAGGGCGCGGGCCGATATAACTATGGCTACACCTTC. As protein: CASSLEGAGRYNYGYTF.

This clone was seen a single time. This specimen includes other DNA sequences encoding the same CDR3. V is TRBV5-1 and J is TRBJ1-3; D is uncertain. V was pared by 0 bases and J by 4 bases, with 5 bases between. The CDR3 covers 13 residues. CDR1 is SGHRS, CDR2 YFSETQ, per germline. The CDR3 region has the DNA TGCGCCAGCAGCTTGGACAGAGGAAACACCATATATTTT. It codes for CASSLDRGNTIYF.